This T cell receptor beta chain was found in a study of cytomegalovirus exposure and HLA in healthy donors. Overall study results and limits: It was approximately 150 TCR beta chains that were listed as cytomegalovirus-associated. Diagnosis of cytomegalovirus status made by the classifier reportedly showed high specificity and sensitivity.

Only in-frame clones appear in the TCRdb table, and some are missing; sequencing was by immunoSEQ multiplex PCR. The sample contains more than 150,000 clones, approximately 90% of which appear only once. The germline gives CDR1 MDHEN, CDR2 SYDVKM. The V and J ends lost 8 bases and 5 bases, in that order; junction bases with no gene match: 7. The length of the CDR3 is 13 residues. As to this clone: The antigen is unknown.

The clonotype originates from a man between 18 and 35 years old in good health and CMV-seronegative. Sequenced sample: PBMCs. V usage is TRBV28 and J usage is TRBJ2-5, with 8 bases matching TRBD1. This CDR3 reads CASRQGAVETQYF. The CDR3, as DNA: TGTGCCAGCCGTCAGGGGGCGGTGGAGACCCAGTACTTC.